This TCR beta chain was obtained from a study of tumor-infiltrating lymphocytes in primary liver carcinoma. This clonotype came up once. The target antigen is unknown. One junction end disagrees with the germline gene, perhaps due to a read error. Co-extraction of RNA and DNA was performed on 20-30 mg of unsorted bulk tissue. Treatment of the patients' primary liver carcinoma consisted of surgical resection. Infection with HBV was chronic in patients; they were treatment-naive. TCR beta cDNA was prepared out of 500 ng total RNA by means of a constant-region primer. Libraries covering TCR beta were generated through three nested multiplex PCR rounds (using a slightly modified ARM-PCR). TCRdb redid the calling of the multiplex PCR reads with MiXCR, one entry per CDR3 protein. The repertoire holds 150,000 to 200,000 distinct CDR3 sequences, with about 85% as singletons. Study-wide results and limits: Tumor region pairs showed greater overlap than either tumor-adjacent or tumor-blood pairs did.

This TCR derives from a man in his forties or fifties with primary liver carcinoma and hepatitis B virus infection. The sequenced material came from tumor tissue from primary liver carcinoma.

Here the CDR3 DNA reads TGTGCCAGCAGCTTCAATCCTAGCGGGAGTACTGGGGCCAATGTCCTGACTTTC. As protein: CASSFNPSGSTGANVLTF. J is TRBJ2-6 and V is TRBV6-5; 10 bases match TRBD2. This CDR3 comprises 18 residues. Per the germline V gene, CDR1 is MNHEY and CDR2 is SVGAGI.